Given below is one TCR beta chain in context. The antigen remains undetermined. Relative to the germline gene, one junction end is altered; a read error may explain this. Germline loops: CDR1 ENHRY, CDR2 SYGVKD. The CDR3 is 12 amino acids. The study enrolled patients aged 18 to 65 with newly diagnosed hyperthyroidism of under 2 months' duration. Pregnant or lactating patients were excluded, as were those with uncontrolled infection or other autoimmune disease. Used for diagnoses were clinical symptoms, serum thyroxine and TRAb, thyroid ultrasound and orbital computed tomography. This entry comes from a study of T cells in Graves' hyperthyroidism and ophthalmopathy. TCR beta CDR3 regions were amplified from RNA transcripts. HTBI primers were used for first-round RT-PCR of the TCR CDR3. TCRdb independently ran MiXCR on the multiplex PCR reads; one entry per CDR3 protein. The profile shows roughly 700,000 distinct CDR3 sequences, roughly a third of them singletons.

General observations from the study: Blood also carried most thyroid clonotypes expanded above 0.001.

This TCR was recovered from a woman aged 40 to 50 with Graves' hyperthyroidism. Sequencing was performed on blood. The chain combines TRBV10-3 with TRBJ1-5; perhaps TRBD1 as D (5 bases). CDR3 DNA: TGTGCCATCAGGGACACCAATCAGCTCCAGCATTTT. This codes for CAIRDTNQLQHF.